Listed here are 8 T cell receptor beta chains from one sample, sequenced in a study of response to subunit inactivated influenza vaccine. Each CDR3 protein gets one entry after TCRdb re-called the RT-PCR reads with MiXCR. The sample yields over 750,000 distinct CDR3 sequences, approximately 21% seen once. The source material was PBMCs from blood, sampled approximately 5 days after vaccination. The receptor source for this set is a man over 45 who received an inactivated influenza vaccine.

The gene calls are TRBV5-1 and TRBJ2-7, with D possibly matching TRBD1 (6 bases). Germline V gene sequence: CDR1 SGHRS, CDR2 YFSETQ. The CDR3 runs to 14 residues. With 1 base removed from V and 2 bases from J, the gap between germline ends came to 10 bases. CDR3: CASSLNREAYEQYF. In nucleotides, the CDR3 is TGCGCCAGCAGCTTGAACAGGGAAGCCTACGAGCAGTACTTC.

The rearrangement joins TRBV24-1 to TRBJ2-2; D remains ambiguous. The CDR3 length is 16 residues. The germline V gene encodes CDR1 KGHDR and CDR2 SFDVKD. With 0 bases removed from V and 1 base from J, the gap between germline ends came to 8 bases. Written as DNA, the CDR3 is TGTGCCACCAGTGATTTGAGGCCAGAGAACACCGGGGAGCTGTTTTTT. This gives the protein CATSDLRPENTGELFF.

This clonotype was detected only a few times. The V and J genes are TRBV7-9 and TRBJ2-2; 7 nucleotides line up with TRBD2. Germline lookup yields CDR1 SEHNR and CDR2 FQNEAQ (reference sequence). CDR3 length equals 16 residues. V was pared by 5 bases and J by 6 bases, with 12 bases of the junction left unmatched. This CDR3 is CASSRASGYSPGELFF. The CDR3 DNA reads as TGTGCCAGCAGCCGGGCTAGCGGTTACAGTCCCGGGGAGCTGTTTTTT.

The CDR3 region is CASSYEEETKNIQYF. The CDR3, as DNA: TGTGCCAGCAGTTACGAAGAAGAAACCAAAAACATTCAGTACTTC. The rearrangement uses TRBV6-2 or TRBV6-3 and TRBJ2-4; D is unclear. Germline V gene data show CDR1 as MNHEY and CDR2 as SVGEGT. The CDR3 runs to 15 residues. V shed 2 bases and J shed 2 bases, with 10 bases lying between them.

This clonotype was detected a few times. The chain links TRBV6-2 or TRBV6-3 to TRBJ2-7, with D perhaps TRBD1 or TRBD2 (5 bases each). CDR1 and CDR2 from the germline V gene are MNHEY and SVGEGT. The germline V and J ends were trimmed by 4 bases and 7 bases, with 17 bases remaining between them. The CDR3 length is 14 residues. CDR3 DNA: TGTGCCAGCAGTTGGGACGAACGTTTAAGTGAGCAGTACTTC. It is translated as CASSWDERLSEQYF.

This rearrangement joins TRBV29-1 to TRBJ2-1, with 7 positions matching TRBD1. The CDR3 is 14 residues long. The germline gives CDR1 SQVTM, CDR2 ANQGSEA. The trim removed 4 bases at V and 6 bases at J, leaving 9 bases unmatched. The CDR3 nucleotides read TGCAGCGTTGGGACAGGCCAAATCTCCAATGAGCAGTTCTTC. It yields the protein CSVGTGQISNEQFF.

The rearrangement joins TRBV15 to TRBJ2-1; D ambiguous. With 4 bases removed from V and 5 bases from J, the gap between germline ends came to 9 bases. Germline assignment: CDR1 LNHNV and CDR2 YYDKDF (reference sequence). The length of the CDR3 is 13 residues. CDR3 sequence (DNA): TGTGCCACCAGCACAGAGGAGAACAATGAGCAGTTCTTC. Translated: CATSTEENNEQFF. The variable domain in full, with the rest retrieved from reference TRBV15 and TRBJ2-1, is DAMVIQNPRYQVTQFGKPVTLSCSQTLNHNVMYWYQQKSSQAPKLLFHYYDKDFNNEADTPDNFQSRRPNTSFCFLDIRSPGLGDTAMYLCATSTEENNEQFFGPGTRLTVL.

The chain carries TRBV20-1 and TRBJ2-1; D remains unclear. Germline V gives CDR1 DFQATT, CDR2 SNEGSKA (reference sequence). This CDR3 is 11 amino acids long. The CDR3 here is CSVILYNEQFF. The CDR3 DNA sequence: TGCAGCGTAATACTCTACAATGAGCAGTTCTTC.